This T cell receptor (beta chain) came from a study of control samples from healthy donors and cancer patients. The table came from immunoSEQ multiplex PCR; TCRdb's copy has only in-frame clones and leaves some out. The sample contains 60,000 to 75,000 clones, 87% of which appear only once. Germline-derived CDR1 and CDR2 are MNHEY and SVGEGT. This CDR3 is 15 amino acids long. V was pared by 2 bases and J by 7 bases, with 15 bases between. The J gene is TRBJ1-5, the V gene TRBV6-2 or TRBV6-3; D is possibly TRBD1 (6 bases). Sequencing used PBMCs. This clonotype was sampled from a woman between 45 and 60 years old with head and neck cancer. CDR3 nucleotide sequence: TGTGCCAGCAGTTACGGAGGGGGGGCCAAACAGCCCCAGCATTTT. Amino acids: CASSYGGGAKQPQHF.